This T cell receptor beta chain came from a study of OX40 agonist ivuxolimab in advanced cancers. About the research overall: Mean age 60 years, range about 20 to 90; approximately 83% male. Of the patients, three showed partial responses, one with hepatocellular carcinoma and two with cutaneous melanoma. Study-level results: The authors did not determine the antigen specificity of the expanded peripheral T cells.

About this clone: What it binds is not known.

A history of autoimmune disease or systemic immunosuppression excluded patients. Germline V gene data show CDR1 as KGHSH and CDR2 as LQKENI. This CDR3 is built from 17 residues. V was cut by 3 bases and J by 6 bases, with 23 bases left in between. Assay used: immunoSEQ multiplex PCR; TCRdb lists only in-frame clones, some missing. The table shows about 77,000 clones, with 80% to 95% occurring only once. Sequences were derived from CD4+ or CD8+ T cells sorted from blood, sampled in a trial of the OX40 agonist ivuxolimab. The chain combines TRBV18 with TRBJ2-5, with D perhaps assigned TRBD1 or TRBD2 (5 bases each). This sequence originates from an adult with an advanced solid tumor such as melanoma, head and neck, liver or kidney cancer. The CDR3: CASSPWAGGTKAQTQYF. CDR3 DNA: TGTGCCAGCTCACCGTGGGCTGGGGGTACCAAGGCACAGACCCAGTACTTC. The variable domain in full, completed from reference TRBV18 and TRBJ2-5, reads NAGVMQNPRHLVRRRGQEARLRCSPMKGHSHVYWYRQLPEEGLKFMVYLQKENIIDESGMPKERFSAEFPKEGPSILRIQQVVRGDSAAYFCASSPWAGGTKAQTQYFGPGTRLLVL.